Following are 31 T cell receptor beta chains from one sample sequenced in a study of T cell responses to AZD1222 COVID-19 vaccine. Data came from immunoSEQ multiplex PCR; TCRdb stores just in-frame clones and leaves some out. This table holds about 140,000 clones, 80% to 90% found once. The input for sequencing was peripheral blood, taken on day 0 of AZD1222 vaccination. The receptors originated from an adult in good health.

This chain connects TRBV21-1 to TRBJ1-1; TRBD1, as called in the table, went unchecked against the DNA. TRBV21-1 is a pseudogene locus. CDR3 length: 17 amino acids. CDR3 DNA sequence: TGTGCCAGCAATGTCGAAGGGGACACCTCCTTGAGAACTGAAGCTTTCTTT. It is translated as CASNVEGDTSLRTEAFF.

The chain uses TRBV9 and TRBJ1-4; TRBD1 aligns across 9 bases. V gave up 5 bases and J gave up 3 bases; unmatched junction bases: 2. The germline CDR1 and CDR2 sequences are SGDLS and YYNGEE. CDR3 size: 14 residues. In DNA form, the CDR3 reads TGTGCCAGCAGGGGACAGGGCGCTAATGAAAAACTGTTTTTT. Its translation is CASRGQGANEKLFF.

V and J are TRBV6-6 and TRBJ1-6, with 7 bases matching TRBD1. V lost 6 bases, J lost 4 bases, and 6 bases stayed unmatched. CDR1 is MNHNY, CDR2 SVGAGI, per germline (reference sequence). The CDR3 contains 15 residues. The CDR3 here is CASRTTGQYNSPLHF. The CDR3 DNA follows: TGTGCCAGCAGGACTACGGGACAGTATAATTCACCCCTCCACTTT.

The V gene is TRBV9, the J gene TRBJ2-2; 9 bases are a match to TRBD1. The germline V gene has CDR1 SGDLS and CDR2 YYNGEE. V shed 0 bases and J 7 bases; nucleotides not matched to a gene: 7. CDR3 length equals 16 residues. CDR3 in amino acids: CASSVDGTGLIGELFF. The CDR3 nucleotides are TGTGCCAGCAGCGTAGACGGGACAGGGTTGATCGGGGAGCTGTTTTTT.

The chain links TRBV7-2 to TRBJ1-2; unclear D gene. Germline V lookup: CDR1 SGHTA, CDR2 FQGNSA. Trimming cost V 1 base and J 8 bases, with 14 bases left between them. There are 14 residues in the CDR3. The CDR3 DNA follows: TGTGCCAGCAGCTTAGGGTTGTCGCCTCGCGGCTACACCTTC. Amino acids: CASSLGLSPRGYTF.

The rearrangement links TRBV3-1 (or the pseudogene TRBV3-2) to TRBJ2-7; a weak D match, TRBD1 (5 bases). There are 13 residues in the CDR3. Deletions cut 11 bases from V and 3 bases from J, with 17 bases between. From germline, CDR1 is LGHDT and CDR2 YNNKEL (reference sequence). The DNA for the CDR3 is TGTGCCTCCTCGAGGCAGGGAAACTACGAGCAGTACTTC. The encoded protein is CASSRQGNYEQYF.

This clone was picked up a small number of times. V is TRBV9 and J is TRBJ1-2, with no clear D. Trimming removed 4 bases at V and 0 bases at J, with 13 bases between. Germline V gene data show CDR1 as SGDLS and CDR2 as YYNGEE. CDR3 length equals 15 residues. CDR3 sequence reads: CASSPMGPANYGYTF. The CDR3 DNA sequence: TGTGCCAGCAGCCCCATGGGTCCAGCTAACTATGGCTACACCTTC.

The V call is TRBV21-1, the J call TRBJ2-7; TRBD1 reflects the table's D call only, with no check against the DNA. TRBV21-1 is annotated as a pseudogene. The CDR3 consists of 15 residues. The DNA for the CDR3 is TGTGCCAGCAGCAAAGGGGGTAGGGGGTCCTACGAGCAGTACTTC. This encodes CASSKGGRGSYEQYF.

The chain recombines TRBV4-1 with TRBJ1-1, with 8 bases matching TRBD1. Germline CDR1 is MGHRA and CDR2 is YSYEKL. Trimming removed 4 bases from V and 4 bases from J; junction bases left unmatched: 11. This CDR3 is 16 amino acids long. Written as DNA, the CDR3 is TGCGCCAGCAGCCTTCTGCCCCAGGGGGCGAGCACTGAAGCTTTCTTT. Its protein is CASSLLPQGASTEAFF.

V usage is TRBV28 and J usage is TRBJ1-1; no definite D call. The V gene's germline CDR1 is MDHEN and CDR2 SYDVKM. The CDR3 has 14 amino acids. Trimming took 2 bases from V and 4 from J, leaving 11 bases between them. The CDR3 loop reads CASSLRNFLTEAFF. CDR3 bases: TGTGCCAGCAGTTTAAGGAATTTCCTCACTGAAGCTTTCTTT.

Written as DNA, the CDR3 is TGTGCCACCAGCGATGCGGGACAGGGGACCTACAATGAGCAGTTCTTC. This sequence encodes CATSDAGQGTYNEQFF. The V and J genes are TRBV24-1 and TRBJ2-1, with 10 bases matching TRBD1. Germline V CDR1 and CDR2: KGHDR, SFDVKD. V lost 7 bases and J lost 2; bases outside the gene matches: 7. The CDR3 spans 16 residues.

The chain carries TRBV7-8 and TRBJ2-5, with 9 bases identical to TRBD1. Losses at the gene ends were 6 bases for V and 3 bases for J; bases not matched to a gene: 5. This CDR3 spans 14 amino acids. Germline lookup yields CDR1 SGHVS and CDR2 FQNEAQ. The CDR3 protein is CASSPGQGKETQYF. The DNA of the CDR3 is TGTGCCAGCAGTCCGGGACAGGGAAAAGAGACCCAGTACTTC. Full variable domain (outside the CDR3, taken from reference TRBV7-8 and TRBJ2-5): GAGVSQSPRYKVAKRGQDVALRCDPISGHVSLFWYQQALGQGPEFLTYFQNEAQLDKSGLPSDRFFAERPEGSVSTLKIQRTQQEDSAVYLCASSPGQGKETQYFGPGTRLLVL.

The chain joins TRBV4-1 to TRBJ1-5, with D possibly being TRBD1 (5 bases). The V and J ends lost 2 bases and 1 base respectively, with 12 bases between them. In germline, CDR1 is MGHRA, CDR2 YSYEKL. This CDR3 is 16 amino acids long. The CDR3 here is CASSQPTRGSNQPQHF. CDR3 bases: TGCGCCAGCAGCCAACCGACAAGGGGAAGCAATCAGCCCCAGCATTTT.

The chain couples TRBV6-2 or TRBV6-3 to TRBJ2-7; no firm D call. CDR3 size: 17 residues. Germline V gene data show CDR1 as MNHEY and CDR2 as SVGEGT. Trimming stripped 0 bases from V and 0 bases from J, with 15 bases between. The CDR3: CASSYSTLPFSSYEQYF. The CDR3 nucleotides read TGTGCCAGCAGTTACTCGACACTCCCTTTTAGCTCCTACGAGCAGTACTTC.

This clone appeared a single time. V and J are TRBV4-1 and TRBJ1-6; 7 bases are shared with TRBD1. The V gene's germline CDR1 is MGHRA and CDR2 YSYEKL. The V segment lost 0 bases and the J segment 4 bases; nucleotides outside the gene matches: 3. CDR3 length equals 16 residues. This CDR3 is CASSQDPGQYNSPLHF. The DNA of the CDR3 is TGCGCCAGCAGCCAAGATCCGGGACAGTATAATTCACCCCTCCACTTT.

J is TRBJ2-7 and V is TRBV30; 11 nucleotides match TRBD2. The V and J ends lost 7 bases and 3 bases, in that order; junction bases with no gene match: 17. Germline V gene data show CDR1 as GTSNPN and CDR2 as SVGIG (reference sequence). The CDR3 length is 17 residues. In DNA form, the CDR3 reads TGTGCCTTTTATAGCGGGAGGGCCGGGTATTCATTCTACGAGCAGTACTTC. Its protein product is CAFYSGRAGYSFYEQYF.

The chain employs TRBV7-9 and TRBJ2-7; 7 bases are shared with TRBD1. The CDR3 extends over 16 amino acids. CDR1 and CDR2 (germline): SEHNR, FQNEAQ (reference sequence). J lost 0 bases, V lost 0 bases, and 5 bases had no gene match. The CDR3, as DNA: TGTGCCAGCAGCTTAGCAGGACAGGCGAGCTCCTACGAGCAGTACTTC. Translation gives CASSLAGQASSYEQYF.

This clone came up a few times. This chain connects TRBV7-2 to TRBJ2-2; D assignment may be TRBD1 or TRBD2 (6 bases each). V shed 3 bases and J shed 2 bases, with 13 bases lying between them. The CDR3 covers 16 residues. Per germline, CDR1 SGHTA and CDR2 FQGNSA. The CDR3, as DNA: TGTGCCAGCAGCTTTATCCCGGGGGCCAACACCGGGGAGCTGTTTTTT. It translates to CASSFIPGANTGELFF.

V is TRBV19 and J is TRBJ2-1; D gene ambiguous. The CDR3 sequence is 15 residues long. V lost 6 bases and J lost 4, with 16 bases in between. Germline values: CDR1 LNHDA, CDR2 SQIVND (reference sequence). CDR3 loop: CASRSGGPLYNEQFF. The CDR3 DNA reads as TGTGCCAGTAGATCGGGCGGACCACTATACAATGAGCAGTTCTTC.

This sequence joins TRBV11-2 and TRBJ2-1, with 8 bases identical to TRBD2. V shed 2 bases and J 5 bases; nucleotides not matched to a gene: 8. This CDR3 region has 16 residues. Looked up from germline, CDR1 is SGHAT and CDR2 is FQNNGV. The DNA for the CDR3 is TGTGCCAGCAGCTTATCACCCGGGACTAGACACAATGAGCAGTTCTTC. As protein: CASSLSPGTRHNEQFF.

The V gene is TRBV5-4, the J gene TRBJ2-7, with D possibly matching TRBD1 (6 bases). Trimming shortened V by 3 bases and J by 1 base, and 17 bases separated the two germline ends. This CDR3 is 16 amino acids long. Germline V lookup: CDR1 SGHNT, CDR2 YYREEE (reference sequence). CDR3 bases: TGTGCCAGCAGCTCCCCTGACAGGTCCGCTTCCTACGAGCAGTACTTC. Residues: CASSSPDRSASYEQYF.

V usage is TRBV7-2 and J usage is TRBJ2-4; the match to TRBD2 covers 9 bases. The CDR3 covers 18 residues. The germline gives CDR1 SGHTA, CDR2 FQGNSA. V lost 3 bases and J lost 9; bases outside the gene matches: 18. The CDR3 coding sequence is TGTGCCAGCAGCTTGAGGTCGGGACTAGCAGGCTCCCAGGGCATTCAGTACTTC. Its protein is CASSLRSGLAGSQGIQYF.

The CDR3 DNA reads TGTGCCAGCTCTGGGGGGAAAGAGACCCAGTACTTC. Its translation: CASSGGKETQYF. The chain recombines TRBV11-3 with TRBJ2-5, with D perhaps matching TRBD2 (6 bases). The CDR3 is 12 residues long. Trimming took off 8 bases at V and 3 bases at J, with 10 bases between the two ends. Germline lookup yields CDR1 SGHNT and CDR2 YENEEA. The full variable domain, with the rest looked up from reference TRBV11-3 and TRBJ2-5, is EAGVVQSPRYKIIEKKQPVAFWCNPISGHNTLYWYLQNLGQGPELLIRYENEEAVDDSQLPKDRFSAERLKGVDSTLKIQPAELGDSAVYLCASSGGKETQYFGPGTRLLVL.

This rearrangement joins TRBV19 to TRBJ1-1; 10 nucleotides agree with TRBD1. The CDR3 loop spans 14 amino acids. V lost 6 bases, J lost 6 bases, and 7 bases stayed unmatched. CDR1 LNHDA and CDR2 SQIVND come from the germline V gene (reference sequence). The chain's CDR3 is CASSPHGTGAEAFF. In nucleotides, the CDR3 is TGTGCCAGTAGCCCCCACGGGACAGGGGCTGAAGCTTTCTTT.

The chain links TRBV2 to TRBJ2-1; D unresolved. The CDR3 loop spans 11 amino acids. CDR1 is SNHLY and CDR2 is FYNNEI in the germline V gene. Trimming took off 7 bases at V and 7 bases at J, with 8 bases between the two ends. In DNA, the CDR3 is TGTGCCAGCACTTTAACTAATGAGCAGTTCTTC. Amino acids: CASTLTNEQFF.

The chain links TRBV9 to TRBJ2-5; D is perhaps TRBD1 (7 bases). Germline loops: CDR1 SGDLS, CDR2 YYNGEE. Trimming removed 0 bases at V and 2 bases at J, with 14 bases between. This CDR3 spans 16 amino acids. DNA for the CDR3: TGTGCCAGCAGCGTAGCTGCGGGACAGAAACAAGAGACCCAGTACTTC. Protein sequence: CASSVAAGQKQETQYF. The complete variable domain, with remaining parts taken from reference TRBV9 and TRBJ2-5, reads DSGVTQTPKHLITATGQRVTLRCSPRSGDLSVYWYQQSLDQGLQFLIQYYNGEERAKGNILERFSAQQFPDLHSELNLSSLELGDSALYFCASSVAAGQKQETQYFGPGTRLLVL.

V gene TRBV19 combines with J gene TRBJ1-2; 9 nucleotides agree with TRBD1. The length of the CDR3 is 14 residues. Trimming removed 6 bases from V and 3 bases from J; junction bases left unmatched: 5. Germline lookup yields CDR1 LNHDA and CDR2 SQIVND (reference sequence). CDR3 nucleotides: TGTGCCAGTAGCCGGGACAGGGTGGACTATGGCTACACCTTC. Translated, it gives CASSRDRVDYGYTF.

DNA for the CDR3: TGTGCCACCAGCAGACCAGGGATACCTGGAAACACCATATATTTT. Amino acid sequence: CATSRPGIPGNTIYF. The J gene is TRBJ1-3, the V gene TRBV15, with D perhaps TRBD1 (5 bases). This CDR3 has 15 residues. The germline CDR1 and CDR2 sequences are LNHNV and YYDKDF (reference sequence). V gave up 2 bases and J gave up 2 bases, with 10 bases separating them.

This chain joins TRBV3-1 (or the pseudogene TRBV3-2) and TRBJ2-3; 8 bases map to TRBD2. Germline V gene data show CDR1 as LGHDT and CDR2 as YNNKEL (reference sequence). The CDR3 runs 14 residues. Losses at the gene ends were 4 bases for V and 0 bases for J; bases not matched to a gene: 0. CDR3 DNA sequence: TGTGCCAGCAGCCCTAGCGGGAGCACAGATACGCAGTATTTT. Translating it yields CASSPSGSTDTQYF.

J is TRBJ1-3 and V is TRBV28; 8 bases match TRBD1. V shed 3 bases, J shed 4 bases, and the junction held 14 bases outside the gene matches. Germline CDR1 is MDHEN and CDR2 is SYDVKM. This CDR3 comprises 18 residues. CDR3 region: CASSLLRGGQGTGNTIYF. CDR3 bases: TGTGCCAGCAGTTTGTTACGTGGTGGACAGGGAACAGGAAACACCATATATTTT.

The chain couples TRBV5-1 to TRBJ2-1, with TRBD2 matching 9 bases. The V segment lost 4 bases and the J segment 9 bases; nucleotides outside the gene matches: 11. The CDR3 is 15 amino acids. CDR1 is SGHRS and CDR2 is YFSETQ in the germline V gene. CDR3 DNA sequence: TGCGCCAGCAGCCCGTTAGCGGGAGCAGGGGCTGAGCAGTTCTTC. It is translated as CASSPLAGAGAEQFF. Together with reference TRBV5-1 and TRBJ2-1, the CDR3 gives the full variable domain: KAGVTQTPRYLIKTRGQQVTLSCSPISGHRSVSWYQQTPGQGLQFLFEYFSETQRNKGNFPGRFSGRQFSNSRSEMNVSTLELGDSALYLCASSPLAGAGAEQFFGPGTRLTVL.